Sequencing of this T cell receptor (beta chain) was carried out in a study of shared clonotypes between healthy human individuals. About 30,000 T cell genomes, or 200 ng DNA, went into the sorted-subset replicate PCRs. Sequencing used immunoSEQ multiplex PCR; TCRdb keeps in-frame clones, though not all of them. The table records some 1,100,000 clones, about 84% of them present only once. General study points: An anticipated effect of sequencing depth on clonotype sharing among donors was recognized. Naive CD4 clonotypes were shared across several donors at 4% to 5%.

The CDR3 is 12 amino acids. Deletions cut 6 bases from V and 8 bases from J, with 12 bases between. Germline V gene sequence: CDR1 SGHDT, CDR2 YYEEEE. About this clone itself: Its target is not known.

The TCR comes from a man between 18 and 35 years old in good health. Some clones in this sample may be carry-over from other donors' samples. The rearrangement links TRBV5-6 to TRBJ2-1, with D possibly matching TRBD2 (5 bases). Source material: memory CD4+ T cells from PBMCs. The sample's subset: CD45RA-negative fraction. DNA for the CDR3: TGTGCCAGCAACGGACTGGGCGATGAGCAGTTCTTC. Translated, it gives CASNGLGDEQFF.